This T cell receptor beta chain was sequenced during a study of T-cell reconstitution after alpha-beta-depleted transplantation in children. Study-wide results and limits: Reportedly, only several hundred clones from non-depleted graft cells drove alpha-beta T-cell counts at about two months.

A remark on this clonotype: Its cognate antigen is unknown.

CDR1 is DFQATT and CDR2 is SNEGSKA in the germline V gene (reference sequence). Trimming shortened V by 0 bases and J by 3 bases, and 15 bases separated the two germline ends. The CDR3 covers 16 residues. TCRbeta library preparation incorporated unique molecular identifiers. TCRdb reanalysed the PCR reads using MiXCR and keeps one entry per CDR3 protein. The sample carries 300,000 to 400,000 distinct CDR3 sequences, 15% to 20% recorded once. The chain has TRBV20-1 and TRBJ2-1, with D possibly matching TRBD2 (6 bases). The specimen was PBMCs, mostly from graft donor cells, collected 360 days after TCRalphabeta/CD19-depleted stem cell transplant. The TCR originated in a male patient between 2 and 9 years old who had a stem cell transplant for acute lymphoblastic leukemia, so the T cells may come from the graft donor. Written as DNA, the CDR3 is TGCAGTGCTAGAGATGGGTTAGCGGTTCTCTACAATGAGCAGTTCTTC. It translates to CSARDGLAVLYNEQFF.